This TCR beta chain was recovered during a study of human T cells and chemical hapten exposure. The CDR3 length is 13 residues. Trimming cost V 7 bases and J 8 bases, with 18 bases left between them. CDR1 and CDR2 from the germline V gene are SQVTM and ANQGSEA. Unique molecular identifiers were attached to individual cDNA molecules within the library. TCRdb fed the RACE reads into MiXCR, producing one record per CDR3 protein. Of about 40,000 distinct CDR3 sequences listed, about 10% were seen once; the top ten hold about 6%. Study findings and constraints: Counts of expanded TCRs at PT1 were positively correlated with patch test score.

On this clonotype: Its target is unknown.

This sample's time point: pre-sensitization, week 0. Treatment specified: therapeutic diphenylcyclopropenone sensitization with weekly scalp DPC. The template was total RNA from unfractionated whole blood. The J gene is TRBJ2-1, the V gene TRBV29-1, with D possibly TRBD2 on 6 matching bases. This TCR was sampled from a man under 40 with alopecia areata. Some clones in this sample may be carry-over from other donors' samples. The sample here was whole blood, taken in connection with sensitization to the hapten diphenylcyclopropenone (DPC). As DNA, the CDR3 is TGCAGCGCCCTTATTGACGCGGGATATGAGCAGTTCTTC. It translates to CSALIDAGYEQFF.